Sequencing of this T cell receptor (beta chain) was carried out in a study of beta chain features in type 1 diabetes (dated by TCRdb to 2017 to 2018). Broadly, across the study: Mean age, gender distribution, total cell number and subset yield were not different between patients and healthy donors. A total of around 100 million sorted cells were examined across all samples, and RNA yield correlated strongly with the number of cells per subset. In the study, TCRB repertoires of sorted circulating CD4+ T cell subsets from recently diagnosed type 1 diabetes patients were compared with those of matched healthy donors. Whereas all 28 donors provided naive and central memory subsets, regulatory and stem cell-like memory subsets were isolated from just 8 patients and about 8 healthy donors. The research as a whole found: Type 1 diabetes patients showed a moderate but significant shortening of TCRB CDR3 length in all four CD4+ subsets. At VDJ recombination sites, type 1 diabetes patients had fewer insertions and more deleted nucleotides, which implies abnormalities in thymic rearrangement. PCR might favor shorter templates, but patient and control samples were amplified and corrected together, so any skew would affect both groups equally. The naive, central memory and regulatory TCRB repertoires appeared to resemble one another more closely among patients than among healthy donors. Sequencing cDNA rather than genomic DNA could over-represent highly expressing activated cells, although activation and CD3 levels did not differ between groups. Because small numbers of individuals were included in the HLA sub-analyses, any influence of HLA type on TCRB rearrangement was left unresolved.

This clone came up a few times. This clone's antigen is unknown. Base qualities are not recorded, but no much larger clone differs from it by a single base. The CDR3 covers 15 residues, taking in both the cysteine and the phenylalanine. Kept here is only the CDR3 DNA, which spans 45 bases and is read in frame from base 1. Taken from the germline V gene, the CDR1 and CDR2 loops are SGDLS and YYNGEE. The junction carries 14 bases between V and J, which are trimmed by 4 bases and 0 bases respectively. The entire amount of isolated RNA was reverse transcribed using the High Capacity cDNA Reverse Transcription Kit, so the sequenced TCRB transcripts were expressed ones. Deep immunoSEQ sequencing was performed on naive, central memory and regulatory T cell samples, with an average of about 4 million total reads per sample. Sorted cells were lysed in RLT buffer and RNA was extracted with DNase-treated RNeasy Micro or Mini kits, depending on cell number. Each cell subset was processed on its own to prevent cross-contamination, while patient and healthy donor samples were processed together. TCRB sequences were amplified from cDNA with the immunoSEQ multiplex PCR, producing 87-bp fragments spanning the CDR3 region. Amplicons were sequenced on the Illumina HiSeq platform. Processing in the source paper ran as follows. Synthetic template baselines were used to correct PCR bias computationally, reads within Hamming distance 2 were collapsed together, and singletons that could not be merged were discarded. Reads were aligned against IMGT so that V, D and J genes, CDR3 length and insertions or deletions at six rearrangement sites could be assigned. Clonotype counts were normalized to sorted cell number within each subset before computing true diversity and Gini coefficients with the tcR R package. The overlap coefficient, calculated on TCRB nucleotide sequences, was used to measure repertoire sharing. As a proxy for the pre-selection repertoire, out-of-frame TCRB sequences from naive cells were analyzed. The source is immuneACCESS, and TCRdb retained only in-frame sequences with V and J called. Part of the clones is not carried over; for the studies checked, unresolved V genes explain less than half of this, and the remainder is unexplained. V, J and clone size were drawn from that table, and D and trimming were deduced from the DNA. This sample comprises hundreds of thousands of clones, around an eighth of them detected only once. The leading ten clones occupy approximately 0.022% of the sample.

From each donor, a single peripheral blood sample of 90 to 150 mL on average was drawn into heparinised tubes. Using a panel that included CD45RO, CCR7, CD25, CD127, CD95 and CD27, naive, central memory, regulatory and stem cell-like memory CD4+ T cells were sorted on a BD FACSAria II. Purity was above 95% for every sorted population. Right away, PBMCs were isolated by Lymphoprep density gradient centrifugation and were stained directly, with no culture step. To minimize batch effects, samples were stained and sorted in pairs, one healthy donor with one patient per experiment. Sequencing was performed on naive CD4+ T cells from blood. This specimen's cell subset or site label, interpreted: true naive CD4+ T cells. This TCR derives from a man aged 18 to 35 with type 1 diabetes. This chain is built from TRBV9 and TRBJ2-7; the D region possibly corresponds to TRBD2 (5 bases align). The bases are TGTGCCAGCAGCCCTCTAGCAGGAAGCTCCTACGAGCAGTACTTC. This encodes CASSPLAGSSYEQYF. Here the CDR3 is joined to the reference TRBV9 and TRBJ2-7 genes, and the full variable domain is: DSGVTQTPKHLITATGQRVTLRCSPRSGDLSVYWYQQSLDQGLQFLIQYYNGEERAKGNILERFSAQQFPDLHSELNLSSLELGDSALYFCASSPLAGSSYEQYFGPGTRLTVT.